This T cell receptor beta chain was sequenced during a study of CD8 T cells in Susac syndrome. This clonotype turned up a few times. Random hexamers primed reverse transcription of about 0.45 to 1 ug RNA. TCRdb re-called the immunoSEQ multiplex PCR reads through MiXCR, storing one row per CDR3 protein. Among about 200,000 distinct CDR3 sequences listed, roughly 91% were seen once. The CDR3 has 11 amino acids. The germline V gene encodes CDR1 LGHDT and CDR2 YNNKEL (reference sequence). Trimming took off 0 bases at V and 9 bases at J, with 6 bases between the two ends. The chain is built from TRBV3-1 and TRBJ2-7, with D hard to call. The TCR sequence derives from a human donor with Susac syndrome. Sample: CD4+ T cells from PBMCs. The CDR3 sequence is CASSQDLRQYF. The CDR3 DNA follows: TGTGCCAGCAGCCAAGATCTGCGGCAGTACTTC.